This T cell receptor (beta chain) was obtained from a study of cytomegalovirus exposure and HLA in healthy donors. Study-wide points: Altogether, some 170 TCR beta chains were recorded as cytomegalovirus-associated.

V was trimmed by 4 bases and J by 4 bases, leaving 14 bases between them. Per germline, CDR1 SNHLY and CDR2 FYNNEI. The CDR3 sequence is 14 residues long. With respect to this clone: As yet, its antigen is unknown.

Method: immunoSEQ multiplex PCR; TCRdb's copy keeps in-frame clones and lacks some. The sample holds around 160,000 clones, roughly 91% seen once. The sample taken for sequencing was PBMCs. The rearrangement links TRBV2 to TRBJ2-7; D is unresolved. This sequence originates from a man aged 18 to 30 in good health and CMV-seronegative. CDR3 region: CASSVRLVGYEQYV. The CDR3 nucleotides read TGTGCCAGCAGTGTTCGTCTTGTCGGGTACGAGCAGTACGTC.